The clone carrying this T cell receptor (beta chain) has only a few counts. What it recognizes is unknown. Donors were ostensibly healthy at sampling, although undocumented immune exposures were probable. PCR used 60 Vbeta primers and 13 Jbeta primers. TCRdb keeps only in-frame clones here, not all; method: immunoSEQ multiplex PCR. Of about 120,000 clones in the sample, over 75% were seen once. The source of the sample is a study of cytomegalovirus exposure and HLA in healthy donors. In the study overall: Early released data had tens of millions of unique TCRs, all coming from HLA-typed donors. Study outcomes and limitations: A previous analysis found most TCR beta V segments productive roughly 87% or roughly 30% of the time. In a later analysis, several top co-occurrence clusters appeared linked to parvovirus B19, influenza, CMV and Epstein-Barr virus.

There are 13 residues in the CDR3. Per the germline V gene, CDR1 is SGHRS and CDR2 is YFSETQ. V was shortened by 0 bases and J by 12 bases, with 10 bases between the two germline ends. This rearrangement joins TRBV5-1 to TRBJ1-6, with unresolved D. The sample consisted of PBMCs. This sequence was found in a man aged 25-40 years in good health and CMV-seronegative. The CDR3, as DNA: TGCGCCAGCAGCTTGGAGGCGGCCAGACCCCTCCACTTT. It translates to CASSLEAARPLHF.